One T cell receptor (beta chain) is described in this entry. Antigen: not known. V lost 0 bases, J lost 5 bases, and 7 bases lay in between. This CDR3 is 13 amino acids long. Germline assignment: CDR1 MGHDK and CDR2 SYGVNS. These data originate in a study of Tregs in tolerant kidney transplant recipients. Study results and limitations: Few patients were studied, so findings need validation in larger groups.

Assay used: immunoSEQ multiplex PCR; TCRdb lists only in-frame clones, some missing. Here the sample spans tens of thousands of clones, roughly 84% being singletons. The chain combines TRBV25-1 with TRBJ1-2; D perhaps matches TRBD1 (6 bases). Sequencing used CD4+ T cells from blood. The receptor was isolated from a human donor in good health. The CDR3 DNA is TGTGCCAGCAGTGAATACGGGACATATGGCTACACCTTC. It codes for CASSEYGTYGYTF.